The rows below give T cell receptor beta chains drawn from one sample of a study of CD8 T cells in ankylosing spondylitis. TCRdb recomputed calls from the 5' RACE reads with MiXCR, one row per CDR3 protein. Among about 400,000 distinct CDR3 sequences listed, more than 20% were seen once. The sample taken for sequencing was blood, either unsorted or a sorted T cell fraction (not recorded which). All receptors come from a male donor with ankylosing spondylitis. Both conserved end residues are part of each CDR3. The D gene is left open where the match is weak. For some rows the clone size is stated as once, few or many, or as a class when expanded; others skip it.

clone_size: few
cdr3_length: 14
d_call: TRBD2
j_call: TRBJ2-1
v_call: TRBV7-9
cdr3_nt: TGTGCCAGCAGCATTAGCGGGACGGTCAATGAGCAGTTCTTC
cdr3_aa: CASSISGTVNEQFF

clone_size: .
cdr3_length: 13
d_call: .
j_call: TRBJ2-7
v_call: TRBV20-1
cdr3_nt: TGCAGTGCCCACCAGGCGGGTGGTGGCGAGCAGTACTTC
cdr3_aa: CSAHQAGGGEQYF

clone_size: .
cdr3_length: 17
d_call: TRBD2
j_call: TRBJ2-2
v_call: TRBV6-5
cdr3_nt: TGTGCCAGCAGTTACCCCATGGGGGGGGGAAACACCGGGGAGCTGTTTTTT
cdr3_aa: CASSYPMGGGNTGELFF

clone_size: few
cdr3_length: 15
d_call: TRBD1
j_call: TRBJ2-3
v_call: TRBV20-1
cdr3_nt: TGCAGTGCTTGGGCCGGGACAGCGGCCACAGATACGCAGTATTTT
cdr3_aa: CSAWAGTAATDTQYF

clone_size: .
cdr3_length: 15
d_call: TRBD2
j_call: TRBJ2-1
v_call: TRBV3-1
cdr3_nt: TGTGCCAGCAGCCGGGCTAGCGGGACCTACAATGAGCAGTTCTTC
cdr3_aa: CASSRASGTYNEQFF

clone_size: .
cdr3_length: 15
d_call: TRBD1
j_call: TRBJ1-4
v_call: TRBV11-3
cdr3_nt: TGTGCCAGCAGCTTAATGACAGGGGTGTATGAAAAACTGTTTTTT
cdr3_aa: CASSLMTGVYEKLFF

clone_size: .
cdr3_length: 15
d_call: .
j_call: TRBJ2-2
v_call: TRBV6-4
cdr3_nt: TGTGCCAGCAGCCCTAGCGTGGGAGTCTTCGGGGAGCTGTTTTTT
cdr3_aa: CASSPSVGVFGELFF

clone_size: .
cdr3_length: 15
d_call: TRBD1
j_call: TRBJ2-7
v_call: TRBV15
cdr3_nt: TGTGCCACCAGCAGAGACCCGGGGACAGTCTACGAGCAGTACTTC
cdr3_aa: CATSRDPGTVYEQYF

clone_size: .
cdr3_length: 16
d_call: TRBD2
j_call: TRBJ2-3
v_call: TRBV5-5
cdr3_nt: TGTGCCAGCAGCTTGGGTCCAGCGGGGTTCACAGATACGCAGTATTTT
cdr3_aa: CASSLGPAGFTDTQYF

clone_size: many
cdr3_length: 15
d_call: TRBD2
j_call: TRBJ2-3
v_call: TRBV5-1
cdr3_nt: TGCGCCAGCAGCTTGGATGGGACTAGCCCAGATACGCAGTATTTT
cdr3_aa: CASSLDGTSPDTQYF

clone_size: .
cdr3_length: 16
d_call: TRBD1
j_call: TRBJ1-5
v_call: TRBV3-1
cdr3_nt: TGTGCCAGCAGCCCCGGGACAGCTTATAGCAATCAGCCCCAGCATTTT
cdr3_aa: CASSPGTAYSNQPQHF

clone_size: .
cdr3_length: 12
d_call: TRBD1
j_call: TRBJ1-1
v_call: TRBV7-3
cdr3_nt: TGTGCCAGCAGCTTGAGAACAGGGGCGGCTTTCTTT
cdr3_aa: CASSLRTGAAFF

clone_size: few
cdr3_length: 14
d_call: .
j_call: TRBJ2-7
v_call: TRBV7-2
cdr3_nt: TGTGCCAGCAGCTTTGATCTTGGACCATACGAGCAGTACTTC
cdr3_aa: CASSFDLGPYEQYF

clone_size: .
cdr3_length: 14
d_call: .
j_call: TRBJ2-1
v_call: TRBV20-1
cdr3_nt: TGCAGTGCTGGCGGCGGACATTCCTACAATGAGCAGTTCTTC
cdr3_aa: CSAGGGHSYNEQFF

clone_size: few
cdr3_length: 15
d_call: .
j_call: TRBJ2-7
v_call: TRBV20-1
cdr3_nt: TGCAGTGCTAGAGCGGGGCGGAGAACAACCTACGAGCAGTACTTC
cdr3_aa: CSARAGRRTTYEQYF

clone_size: many
cdr3_length: 16
d_call: TRBD2
j_call: TRBJ2-5
v_call: TRBV25-1
cdr3_nt: TGTGCCAGCAGTGAATCCCGGCTAGCGGGAGTAGAGACCCAGTACTTC
cdr3_aa: CASSESRLAGVETQYF

clone_size: few
cdr3_length: 13
d_call: .
j_call: TRBJ2-1
v_call: TRBV10-2
cdr3_nt: TGCGCCAGCAGTGAGGTGGCCCGCTCAGAGCAGTTCTTC
cdr3_aa: CASSEVARSEQFF

clone_size: few
cdr3_length: 14
d_call: .
j_call: TRBJ2-2
v_call: TRBV18
cdr3_nt: TGTGCCAGCTCACCTAGTACCTCCACCGGGGAGCTGTTTTTT
cdr3_aa: CASSPSTSTGELFF

clone_size: few
cdr3_length: 13
d_call: .
j_call: TRBJ2-3
v_call: TRBV29-1
cdr3_nt: TGCAGCGTTGAAGACTCCTTCACAGATACGCAGTATTTT
cdr3_aa: CSVEDSFTDTQYF

clone_size: few
cdr3_length: 14
d_call: .
j_call: TRBJ2-3
v_call: TRBV5-5
cdr3_nt: TGTGCCAGCAGCTCAAGCGGGAGCACAGATACGCAGTATTTT
cdr3_aa: CASSSSGSTDTQYF

clone_size: .
cdr3_length: 16
d_call: TRBD2
j_call: TRBJ2-2
v_call: TRBV5-1
cdr3_nt: TGCGCCAGCAGCTCTCTGGGACTAGCGGGATCCGGGGAGCTGTTTTTT
cdr3_aa: CASSSLGLAGSGELFF

clone_size: once
cdr3_length: 15
d_call: TRBD2
j_call: TRBJ2-1
v_call: TRBV19
cdr3_nt: TGTGCCAGTAGTGGCGGGACTAGCGGGACCAATGAGCAGTTCTTC
cdr3_aa: CASSGGTSGTNEQFF